The rows below give T cell receptor beta chains drawn from one sample of a study of OX40 agonist ivuxolimab in advanced cancers. Repertoires were generated with immunoSEQ multiplex PCR, while TCRdb's copy carries only in-frame clones and drops some. Of roughly 54,000 clones listed, about 83% are singletons. Sample: CD4+ or CD8+ T cells sorted from blood, taken in a trial of the OX40 agonist ivuxolimab. The receptors here all came from an adult with an advanced solid tumor such as melanoma, head and neck, liver or kidney cancer. Each CDR3 is given with its conserved first and last residue. D genes are given only for firm matches. The listing skips clone size in some rows; elsewhere it reads once, few, many or a size class.

>TRBD1|TRBV28|TRBJ1-4|NA
CASRTAGGSGKLFF
TGTGCCAGCAGAACCGCAGGGGGCTCTGGAAAACTGTTTTTT
>TRBD1|TRBV7-2|TRBJ2-1|NA
CASSLGDRGYNEQFF
TGTGCCAGCAGCTTAGGGGACAGGGGTTACAATGAGCAGTTCTTC
>TRBD1|TRBV7-2|TRBJ2-7|few
CATLTTGGHEQYF
TGTGCCACCTTGACGACAGGGGGCCACGAGCAGTACTTC
>TRBD2|TRBV4-2|TRBJ2-1|NA
CASSQGEAGGTLWQFF
TGTGCCAGCAGCCAAGGGGAAGCGGGAGGGACCCTGTGGCAGTTCTTC
>NA|TRBV9|TRBJ2-1|NA
CASTLGRGLHNEQFF
TGTGCCAGCACCCTTGGTAGGGGTTTGCACAATGAGCAGTTCTTC
>TRBD1|TRBV5-6|TRBJ2-5|once
CASSWMGQQETQYF
TGTGCCAGCAGCTGGATGGGACAGCAAGAGACCCAGTACTTC
>TRBD1|TRBV5-6|TRBJ1-2|NA
CASSGQGAHGYTF
TGTGCCAGCAGCGGACAGGGGGCGCATGGCTACACCTTC
>NA|TRBV5-8|TRBJ2-7|NA
CASIRDGNFVYEQYF
TGTGCCAGCATAAGAGATGGTAATTTCGTATACGAGCAGTACTTC
>NA|TRBV19|TRBJ1-5|NA
CASSIAPGSYNQPQHF
TGTGCCAGTAGTATAGCCCCCGGGTCTTACAATCAGCCCCAGCATTTT
>NA|TRBV7-2|TRBJ2-3|NA
CASSLGLAFTDTQYF
TGTGCCAGCAGCTTAGGTCTAGCTTTCACAGATACGCAGTATTTT
>NA|TRBV6-5|TRBJ1-5|NA
CASSLGAVSNQPQHF
TGTGCCAGCAGTTTGGGTGCGGTTAGCAATCAGCCCCAGCATTTT
>NA|TRBV6-1|TRBJ1-6|NA
CASSDGRSISYNSPLHF
TGTGCCAGCAGTGACGGTAGGAGTATCTCCTATAATTCACCCCTCCACTTT
>TRBD1|TRBV5-6|TRBJ2-1|once
CASSNLGTGGTNEQFF
TGTGCCAGCAGCAACCTCGGGACAGGGGGCACAAATGAGCAGTTCTTC
>TRBD1|TRBV5-4|TRBJ2-1|NA
CASSSLGQISYNEQFF
TGTGCCAGCAGCTCCCTGGGACAGATCTCCTACAATGAGCAGTTCTTC
>NA|TRBV7-4|TRBJ1-2|NA
CASSSSGGEYGYTF
TGTGCCAGCAGCTCCTCAGGAGGGGAATATGGCTACACCTTC
>NA|TRBV7-8|TRBJ1-5|NA
CASSSGSSRNQPQHF
TGTGCCAGCAGCTCCGGTTCGTCACGAAATCAGCCCCAGCATTTT
>TRBD1|TRBV2|TRBJ2-7|once
CASSMTGTYSYEQYF
TGTGCCAGCAGCATGACAGGGACCTACTCCTACGAGCAGTACTTC
>NA|TRBV27|TRBJ1-2|medium-sized
CASRYSGGRGYGYTF
TGTGCCAGCAGGTACTCCGGGGGAAGAGGCTATGGCTACACCTTC
>TRBD2|TRBV19|TRBJ2-1|NA
CASSRIAGVSDEQFF
TGTGCCAGTAGTCGTATAGCGGGAGTTAGCGATGAGCAGTTCTTC
>TRBD1|TRBV30|TRBJ1-2|NA
CAWSFSNTGQF
TGTGCCTGGAGTTTCTCAAATACGGGACAGTTC
>TRBD2|TRBV5-1|TRBJ2-1|NA
CASSDQIGLADYNEQFF
TGCGCCAGCAGCGACCAGATTGGGCTAGCGGATTACAATGAGCAGTTCTTC
>NA|TRBV2|TRBJ2-5|NA
CASSERQGEETQYF
TGTGCCAGCAGTGAGAGGCAGGGAGAAGAGACCCAGTACTTC
>TRBD1|TRBV27|TRBJ1-1|NA
CASVHRGLPTEAFF
TGTGCCAGCGTCCACAGGGGCCTGCCCACTGAAGCTTTCTTT
>TRBD1|TRBV7-3|TRBJ1-1|few
CASSSTGAGEAFF
TGTGCCAGCAGCTCGACAGGGGCAGGTGAAGCTTTCTTT
>TRBD2|TRBV29-1|TRBJ2-1|medium-sized
CSVGWTSGSNEQFF
TGCAGCGTTGGGTGGACTAGCGGGAGCAATGAGCAGTTCTTC
>TRBD2|TRBV28|TRBJ2-7|few
CASSSLAGGLSYEQYF
TGTGCCAGCAGTTCCCTAGCGGGAGGGCTTTCCTACGAGCAGTACTTC
>TRBD1|TRBV6-5|TRBJ1-1|NA
CASSYRGLNLNTEAFF
TGTGCCAGCAGTTACAGGGGGCTCAACTTGAACACTGAAGCTTTCTTT
>NA|TRBV7-3|TRBJ1-1|NA
CASSLGANTEAFF
TGTGCCAGCAGTCTAGGGGCAAACACTGAAGCTTTCTTT
>NA|TRBV11-3|TRBJ2-1|NA
CASSFDGHNEQFF
TGTGCCAGCAGCTTCGACGGCCACAATGAGCAGTTCTTC
>NA|TRBV4-2|TRBJ2-3|NA
CASRDIGGNTDTQYF
TGTGCCAGCAGAGACATCGGGGGAAACACAGATACGCAGTATTTT
>TRBD2|TRBV27|TRBJ2-5|NA
CASRSSGGRETQYF
TGTGCCAGCAGGAGCAGCGGGGGCAGGGAGACCCAGTACTTC
>TRBD2|TRBV6-5|TRBJ2-5|NA
CASSLTLAGGQETQYF
TGTGCCAGCAGTTTGACCTTAGCGGGAGGGCAGGAGACCCAGTACTTC
>NA|TRBV7-2|TRBJ1-1|NA
CASTASRVETEAFF
TGTGCCAGCACCGCATCCAGGGTAGAAACTGAAGCTTTCTTT
>NA|TRBV9|TRBJ2-3|NA
CASSVDGTDTQYF
TGTGCCAGCAGCGTAGACGGCACAGATACGCAGTATTTT
>NA|TRBV30|TRBJ1-2|NA
CAWSPNSGALSLRYTF
TGTGCCTGGAGTCCCAATTCGGGGGCCCTCAGTTTACGCTACACCTTC
>NA|TRBV5-6|TRBJ2-7|NA
CASSEGRREQYF
TGTGCCAGCAGCGAAGGGAGGCGGGAGCAGTACTTC
>NA|TRBV14|TRBJ1-4|once
CASSQGTVGGEKLFF
TGTGCCAGCAGCCAAGGGACCGTAGGCGGTGAAAAACTGTTTTTT
>NA|TRBV7-3|TRBJ2-7|NA
CASSAYIAPYEQYF
TGTGCCAGCAGCGCGTACATTGCCCCCTACGAGCAGTACTTC
>NA|TRBV10-3|TRBJ1-1|NA
CAISESAGARKAFF
TGTGCCATCAGTGAGTCCGCGGGGGCTCGGAAGGCTTTCTTT
>NA|TRBV4-3|TRBJ2-1|NA
CASSQDGLPLDEQFF
TGCGCCAGCAGCCAAGACGGACTACCCTTAGATGAGCAGTTCTTC
>NA|TRBV15|TRBJ2-1|NA
CATRTKDGSYNEQFF
TGTGCCACCAGGACCAAGGATGGGTCCTACAATGAGCAGTTCTTC
>NA|TRBV5-1|TRBJ1-1|once
CASSFQELATEAFF
TGCGCCAGCAGCTTTCAGGAACTAGCAACTGAAGCTTTCTTT
>NA|TRBV5-1|TRBJ2-5|NA
CASSFGGRGETQYF
TGCGCCAGCAGCTTCGGTGGCAGGGGAGAGACCCAGTACTTC
>TRBD2|TRBV11-2|TRBJ2-7|NA
CASSLDGLAGGEQYF
TGTGCCAGCAGCTTAGATGGGCTAGCGGGAGGCGAGCAGTACTTC
>NA|TRBV19|TRBJ1-1|NA
CASSIVAEGNGAFF
TGTGCCAGTAGTATCGTGGCAGAGGGAAACGGAGCTTTCTTT
>NA|TRBV5-1|TRBJ2-5|once
CASSTTSDQETQYF
TGCGCCAGCAGCACCACGAGCGATCAAGAGACCCAGTACTTC
>NA|TRBV14|TRBJ2-3|NA
CASRPGAGDTQYF
TGTGCCAGCAGGCCAGGGGCCGGGGATACGCAGTATTTT
>NA|TRBV9|TRBJ2-2|NA
CASSVVARNTGELFF
TGTGCCAGCAGCGTAGTTGCGCGGAACACCGGGGAGCTGTTTTTT
>TRBD1|TRBV7-3|TRBJ2-2|NA
CASSHPGQGRTGELFF
TGTGCCAGCAGCCATCCGGGACAGGGGCGGACCGGGGAGCTGTTTTTT
>NA|TRBV9|TRBJ2-3|NA
CASSVVREGGVADTQYF
TGTGCCAGCAGCGTAGTGAGGGAAGGCGGGGTTGCAGATACGCAGTATTTT
>TRBD2|TRBV5-1|TRBJ2-1|NA
CASSLVVAGGDEQFF
TGCGCCAGCAGCTTGGTGGTAGCGGGAGGTGACGAGCAGTTCTTC
>NA|TRBV28|TRBJ1-6|NA
CASKRGGGRQERRNSPLHF
TGTGCCAGCAAACGAGGAGGTGGCCGACAGGAAAGGAGAAATTCACCCCTCCACTTT
>TRBD2|TRBV30|TRBJ2-2|once
CAWTSATSGRIGELFF
TGTGCCTGGACCTCGGCGACTAGCGGGAGAATTGGGGAGCTGTTTTTT
>TRBD2|TRBV2|TRBJ2-1|once
CASRELAGGNGNEQFF
TGTGCCAGCAGGGAGCTAGCGGGAGGTAATGGCAATGAGCAGTTCTTC
>NA|TRBV6-1|TRBJ2-7|few
CASRTGTWSYEQYF
TGTGCCAGCAGGACCGGGACATGGTCCTACGAGCAGTACTTC